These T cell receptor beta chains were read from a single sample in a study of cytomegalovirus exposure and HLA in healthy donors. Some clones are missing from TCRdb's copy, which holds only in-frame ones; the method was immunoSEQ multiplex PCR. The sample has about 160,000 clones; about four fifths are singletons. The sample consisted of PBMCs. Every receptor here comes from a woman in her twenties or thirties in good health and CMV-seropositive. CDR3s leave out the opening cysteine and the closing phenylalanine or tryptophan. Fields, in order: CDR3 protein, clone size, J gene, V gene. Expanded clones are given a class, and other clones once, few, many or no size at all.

CDR3aa: ASSLEQGAGQKLF
abundance: .
j_gene: TRBJ1-4
v_gene: TRBV11-2

CDR3aa: ASSPASEFGYT
abundance: .
j_gene: TRBJ1-2
v_gene: TRBV18

CDR3aa: ASSLLGQTSTDTQY
abundance: .
j_gene: TRBJ2-3
v_gene: TRBV7-6

CDR3aa: ASSLGGVIYGYT
abundance: .
j_gene: TRBJ1-2
v_gene: TRBV11-2

CDR3aa: ASSRDNFQGYT
abundance: .
j_gene: TRBJ1-2
v_gene: TRBV7-9

CDR3aa: ASSKDLSSYEQY
abundance: .
j_gene: TRBJ2-7
v_gene: TRBV5-1

CDR3aa: ASSRDSDYGYT
abundance: once
j_gene: TRBJ1-2
v_gene: TRBV6-5

CDR3aa: AISGGQGRSTDTQY
abundance: .
j_gene: TRBJ2-3
v_gene: TRBV10-3

CDR3aa: AISGGPGETQY
abundance: .
j_gene: TRBJ2-5
v_gene: TRBV10-3

CDR3aa: ASSQTKGTEAF
abundance: .
j_gene: TRBJ1-1
v_gene: TRBV7-3

CDR3aa: SARHGAEAF
abundance: .
j_gene: TRBJ1-1
v_gene: TRBV20-1

CDR3aa: ASSLGPETYEQY
abundance: .
j_gene: TRBJ2-7
v_gene: TRBV7-7

CDR3aa: ASSRGGQTYEQY
abundance: .
j_gene: TRBJ2-7
v_gene: TRBV7-6

CDR3aa: ASSLDSSDQPQH
abundance: .
j_gene: TRBJ1-5
v_gene: TRBV5-4

CDR3aa: ASSIGDRSSLNYGYT
abundance: .
j_gene: TRBJ1-2
v_gene: TRBV19

CDR3aa: ASSLAGADTQY
abundance: once
j_gene: TRBJ2-3
v_gene: TRBV5-4

CDR3aa: ASSVGGAEETQY
abundance: .
j_gene: TRBJ2-5
v_gene: TRBV9

CDR3aa: ATSRGGSGGGEQY
abundance: .
j_gene: TRBJ2-7
v_gene: TRBV15

CDR3aa: ASSPGQGYTEAF
abundance: .
j_gene: TRBJ1-1
v_gene: TRBV28

CDR3aa: ASSLNFRGGSQETQY
abundance: .
j_gene: TRBJ2-5
v_gene: TRBV5-1

CDR3aa: ASSLVLGNTEAF
abundance: .
j_gene: TRBJ1-1
v_gene: TRBV5-6

CDR3aa: ASSLAGGVGYEQY
abundance: .
j_gene: TRBJ2-7
v_gene: TRBV7-6

CDR3aa: ASSGAGNNQETQY
abundance: .
j_gene: TRBJ2-5
v_gene: TRBV5-4

CDR3aa: ASSPGRGVQETQY
abundance: few
j_gene: TRBJ2-5
v_gene: TRBV7-9

CDR3aa: ASSPSQGYTDTQY
abundance: few
j_gene: TRBJ2-3
v_gene: TRBV18

CDR3aa: ASSAGRGGNIQY
abundance: .
j_gene: TRBJ2-4
v_gene: TRBV9

CDR3aa: ASSFAGGPDTQY
abundance: .
j_gene: TRBJ2-3
v_gene: TRBV7-9